The clone carrying this T cell receptor (beta chain) was observed a few times. This sample was included in a study of beta chain features in type 1 diabetes. The CDR3 consists of 13 residues. Deletions cut 2 bases from V and 5 bases from J, with 11 bases between. Germline loops: CDR1 SGDLS, CDR2 YYNGEE. TCRB transcripts that were expressed got sequenced, as all of the isolated RNA had been reverse transcribed. TCRdb's copy holds only in-frame clones and misses some; the assay was immunoSEQ multiplex PCR. Of 900,000 or so clones listed, around a sixth are singletons. The chain recombines TRBV9 with TRBJ2-7, with D hard to call. The sequenced sample was naive CD4+ T cells from blood. The sequence was collected from a woman aged 18-29 years in good health. This chain's CDR3 is CASSVRPGDEQYF. In nucleotides, the CDR3 is TGTGCCAGCAGCGTTCGACCTGGGGACGAGCAGTACTTC.